The 17 T cell receptor beta chains given below trace back to one sample, sequenced in a study of neurological immune-mediated disorders. MiXCR was run by TCRdb on the 5' RACE reads, yielding one entry per CDR3 protein. The sample gives over 15,000 distinct CDR3 sequences, roughly 9% of which show up once; about 47% is in the top ten. The specimen was CD8+ T cells from blood. Receptor source: a man aged 45-65 years in good health.

This clonotype was detected ten times or more. The chain uses TRBV13 and TRBJ2-5, with D maybe TRBD1 (5 bases). Between the trimmed V and J ends, which lost 1 base and 3 bases, there was a span of 6 bases. The CDR3 length is 13 residues. Germline CDR1 PRHDT, CDR2 FYEKMQ (reference sequence). As DNA, the CDR3 is TGTGCCAGCAGCTTAGAAGGGGAAGAGACCCAGTACTTC. This encodes CASSLEGEETQYF.

At least ten counts were recorded for this clonotype. The chain recombines TRBV11-2 with TRBJ2-7, with 13 bases that match TRBD2. The CDR3 runs to 18 residues. The V gene's germline CDR1 is SGHAT and CDR2 FQNNGV. J gave up 1 base and V 6 bases, and 12 bases lay outside the gene matches. The DNA of the CDR3 is TGTGCCAGCAGACAAGGACTAGCGGGAGAATTGGGTTCCTACGAGCAGTACTTC. It translates to CASRQGLAGELGSYEQYF.

This clonotype was found many times. This rearrangement joins TRBV11-2 to TRBJ1-1, with TRBD1 as a possible D gene (5 bases). V was trimmed by 2 bases and J by 1 base, leaving 14 bases between them. Germline values: CDR1 SGHAT, CDR2 FQNNGV. This CDR3 contains 16 residues. The CDR3 protein is CASSLIGVGENTEAFF. In nucleotides, the CDR3 is TGTGCCAGCAGCTTAATCGGGGTAGGGGAGAACACTGAAGCTTTCTTT. Together with reference TRBV11-2 and TRBJ1-1, the CDR3 gives the full variable domain: EAGVAQSPRYKIIEKRQSVAFWCNPISGHATLYWYQQILGQGPKLLIQFQNNGVVDDSQLPKDRFSAERLKGVDSTLKIQPAKLEDSAVYLCASSLIGVGENTEAFFGQGTRLTVV.

This clonotype appeared many times. The rearrangement links TRBV5-6 to TRBJ2-1; D possibly uses TRBD1 or TRBD2 (5 bases each). The CDR3 runs to 14 residues. The V gene's germline CDR1 is SGHDT and CDR2 YYEEEE. Trimming cost V 4 bases and J 0 bases, with 8 bases left between them. This CDR3 is CASSPGSSYNEQFF. The CDR3 nucleotides are TGTGCCAGCAGCCCAGGGAGCTCCTACAATGAGCAGTTCTTC.

This clonotype was counted ten times or more. The V call is TRBV5-1, the J call TRBJ1-1; 8 nucleotides line up with TRBD1. CDR3 length: 14 amino acids. J lost 0 bases, V lost 3 bases, and 1 base had no gene match. Germline values: CDR1 SGHRS, CDR2 YFSETQ. CDR3 sequence (DNA): TGCGCCAGCAGCTGGACAGGGATGAACACTGAAGCTTTCTTT. Translation gives CASSWTGMNTEAFF. Using reference TRBV5-1 and TRBJ1-1 for the parts outside the CDR3, the full variable domain is KAGVTQTPRYLIKTRGQQVTLSCSPISGHRSVSWYQQTPGQGLQFLFEYFSETQRNKGNFPGRFSGRQFSNSRSEMNVSTLELGDSALYLCASSWTGMNTEAFFGQGTRLTVV.

At least ten counts were recorded for this clonotype. This rearrangement joins TRBV4-1 to TRBJ1-6; D possibly corresponds to TRBD1 (6 bases). The ends were cut back, 2 bases at V and 9 bases at J, with 11 bases in the middle. Germline V gives CDR1 MGHRA, CDR2 YSYEKL. The CDR3 is 14 amino acids. This chain's CDR3 is CASSQKQGSSPLHF. The CDR3 DNA follows: TGCGCCAGCAGCCAAAAGCAGGGGAGTTCACCCCTCCACTTT.

This clonotype was recorded at least ten times. CDR3 nucleotides: TGCAGTGCTGAACCCGACACTAACTATGGCTACACCTTC. Its translation is CSAEPDTNYGYTF. The chain combines TRBV20-1 with TRBJ1-2; no firm D call. With 5 bases removed from V and 0 bases from J, the gap between germline ends came to 10 bases. The CDR3 is made up of 13 amino acids. Per the germline V gene, CDR1 is DFQATT and CDR2 is SNEGSKA (reference sequence).

This clonotype was counted many times. This chain connects TRBV27 to TRBJ2-5; the D gene is possibly TRBD2 (5 bases). There are 15 residues in the CDR3. V shed 6 bases and J shed 7 bases, with 21 bases lying between them. Germline V gene data show CDR1 as MNHEY and CDR2 as SMNVEV (reference sequence). The CDR3: CASSATPRELGTQYF. The CDR3 DNA reads TGTGCCAGCAGCGCGACTCCTAGGGAGCTCGGGACCCAGTACTTC.

In this sample, this clonotype turned up many times. This chain's CDR3 is CSAGGGLESSYNEQFF. CDR3 bases: TGCAGTGCCGGGGGGGGGTTGGAGAGCTCCTACAATGAGCAGTTCTTC. The chain is built from TRBV20-1 and TRBJ2-1; 8 nucleotides line up with TRBD2. Germline trimming cut 6 bases from V and 0 bases from J; bases unmatched to any gene: 10. The CDR3 spans 16 residues. Germline loops: CDR1 DFQATT, CDR2 SNEGSKA (reference sequence).

The J gene is TRBJ1-5, the V gene TRBV4-1; 8 positions agree with TRBD1. The J call could be wrong; TRBJ2-3 is a better fit for the DNA end. The CDR3 sequence is 14 residues long. CDR1 is MGHRA, CDR2 YSYEKL, per germline. CDR3 DNA sequence: TGCGCCAGCAGCCAACTGACAGGGGTTCAGCCCCAGTATTTT. Translating gives CASSQLTGVQPQYF.

This clonotype was counted at least ten times. V gene TRBV9 combines with J gene TRBJ2-7, with D maybe TRBD1 (5 bases). Germline values: CDR1 SGDLS, CDR2 YYNGEE. Trimming left V 3 bases short and J 6 bases short, with 13 bases between. CDR3 length: 13 residues. The CDR3 nucleotides read TGTGCCAGCAGCGCCCATGGGCAGGGCGAGCAGTACTTC. It is translated as CASSAHGQGEQYF.

This clonotype was detected many times. The chain has TRBV5-1 and TRBJ2-1; possible D gene TRBD2, 5 bases. Germline V gene lookup returns CDR1 SGHRS and CDR2 YFSETQ. The CDR3 consists of 14 residues. V lost 2 bases, J lost 7 bases, and 13 bases lay in between. CDR3 coding DNA: TGCGCCAGCAGCTTTCCAGGAGGCTTGAATGAGCAGTTCTTC. Its protein product is CASSFPGGLNEQFF.

This clonotype turned up a few times. J is TRBJ2-1 and V is TRBV4-3; possible D gene TRBD2, 5 bases. V was clipped by 0 bases and J by 8 bases, with 14 bases between them. CDR3 length equals 15 residues. CDR1 LGHNA and CDR2 YSLEER come from the germline V gene. The CDR3: CASSQDYKEADEQFF. The CDR3 coding sequence is TGCGCCAGCAGCCAAGATTATAAGGAGGCAGATGAGCAGTTCTTC.

In its sample, this clonotype was seen a few times. The CDR3 bases are TGTGCCAGTAGCGACAGCTCCTACGAGCAGTACTTC. This sequence encodes CASSDSSYEQYF. This chain joins TRBV19 and TRBJ2-7; perhaps TRBD1 as D (5 bases). Per germline, CDR1 LNHDA and CDR2 SQIVND (reference sequence). The CDR3 runs 12 residues. Trimming cost V 6 bases and J 0 bases, with 6 bases left between them.

There are many counts of this clonotype. The rearrangement links TRBV7-8 to TRBJ1-5; D gene ambiguous. The ends were cut back, 5 bases at V and 6 bases at J, with 17 bases in the middle. CDR3 length equals 15 residues. Germline V gene data show CDR1 as SGHVS and CDR2 as FQNEAQ. The CDR3 sequence: CASSSEVWGSQPQHF. CDR3 nucleotide sequence: TGTGCCAGCAGCAGTGAGGTCTGGGGAAGTCAGCCCCAGCATTTT. Full variable domain (missing parts from reference TRBV7-8 and TRBJ1-5): GAGVSQSPRYKVAKRGQDVALRCDPISGHVSLFWYQQALGQGPEFLTYFQNEAQLDKSGLPSDRFFAERPEGSVSTLKIQRTQQEDSAVYLCASSSEVWGSQPQHFGDGTRLSIL.

This clonotype counts as medium-sized. The rearrangement joins TRBV10-3 to TRBJ2-1, with D unresolved. Per the germline V gene, CDR1 is ENHRY and CDR2 is SYGVKD. The CDR3 extends over 15 amino acids. The V end was cut by 4 bases, the J end by 8 bases, with 18 bases between. The DNA for the CDR3 is TGTGCCATCAGTGTTGGCACGGGTGAGATCGATGAGCAGTTCTTC. Protein sequence: CAISVGTGEIDEQFF.

This clonotype was found many times. The rearrangement joins TRBV6-4 to TRBJ2-3; D is uncertain. The CDR3 sequence is 15 residues long. CDR1 is MRHNA, CDR2 SNTAGT, per germline. V lost 0 bases to trimming and J lost 1 base, with 8 bases between them. CDR3 coding DNA: TGTGCCAGCAGTGACTCGGCGGATGGCACAGATACGCAGTATTTT. It translates to CASSDSADGTDTQYF.